Listed here are 27 T cell receptor beta chains from one sample, sequenced in a study of OX40 agonist ivuxolimab in advanced cancers. To prepare the library, the immunoSEQ multiplex PCR assay was applied. This is the immuneACCESS table as TCRdb keeps it, with only in-frame sequences that have V and J called. A part of the clones is gone; compared with another copy, unresolved V genes explain less than half, and the rest is unexplained. This sample has over 20,000 clones in its table, and over 60% of those were observed once. The ten largest account for roughly 15% of the sample. Sample: CD4+ or CD8+ T cells sorted from blood, taken in a trial of the OX40 agonist ivuxolimab. The receptor set was obtained from an adult with an advanced solid tumor such as melanoma, head and neck, liver or kidney cancer.

The rearrangement links TRBV7-2 to TRBJ1-5; D gene unclear. This CDR3 spans 15 amino acids. Germline V gene sequence: CDR1 SGHTA, CDR2 FQGNSA. V lost 2 bases and J 7 bases, leaving 15 bases between the germline ends. CDR3 loop: CASSLLVQMGQPQHF. The CDR3 nucleotides read TGTGCCAGCAGCTTACTCGTGCAGATGGGGCAGCCCCAGCATTTT.

This clone has only one observation. The chain's CDR3 is CSVDGGSYGYTF. In DNA form, the CDR3 reads TGCAGCGTTGATGGGGGGTCTTATGGCTACACCTTC. The chain is built from TRBV29-1 and TRBJ1-2; tentatively, D is TRBD1 (5 bases). V was pared by 3 bases and J by 5 bases, with 10 bases between. The CDR3 is 12 residues long. Germline V lookup: CDR1 SQVTM, CDR2 ANQGSEA.

The chain joins TRBV11-2 to TRBJ1-1; 8 nucleotides line up with TRBD1. The germline V gene has CDR1 SGHAT and CDR2 FQNNGV. V dropped 3 bases and J dropped 1; count of bases not matched to a gene: 4. There are 15 residues in the CDR3. CDR3 bases: TGTGCCAGCAGCTTCGGGGACAGGTCGAACACTGAAGCTTTCTTT. The encoded protein is CASSFGDRSNTEAFF.

Written as DNA, the CDR3 is TGTGCCAGCAGCCAAAGGGAAGGTTATGGCTACACCTTC. Its protein product is CASSQREGYGYTF. The V gene is TRBV14, the J gene TRBJ1-2, with D unclear. With 2 bases removed from V and 5 bases from J, the gap between germline ends came to 9 bases. Looked up from germline, CDR1 is SGHDN and CDR2 is FVKESK. The CDR3 sequence is 13 residues long. Using reference TRBV14 and TRBJ1-2 for the parts outside the CDR3, the full variable domain is EAGVTQFPSHSVIEKGQTVTLRCDPISGHDNLYWYRRVMGKEIKFLLHFVKESKQDESGMPNNRFLAERTGGTYSTLKVQPAELEDSGVYFCASSQREGYGYTFGSGTRLTVV.

The chain couples TRBV7-9 to TRBJ2-1; 10 nucleotides align to TRBD2. Germline CDR1 reads SEHNR; CDR2 reads FQNEAQ (reference sequence). V gave up 2 bases and J gave up 0 bases; unmatched junction bases: 4. The CDR3 covers 17 residues. CDR3 DNA sequence: TGTGCCAGCAGCTTATTTAGCGGGGGGTTCTCCTACAATGAGCAGTTCTTC. This codes for CASSLFSGGFSYNEQFF.

The V call is TRBV27, the J call TRBJ2-3; 10 bases match TRBD2. The CDR3 is 15 amino acids. The V gene's germline CDR1 is MNHEY and CDR2 SMNVEV (reference sequence). Trimming took 5 bases from V and 1 from J; bases not matched to a gene: 3. The CDR3 DNA is TGTGCCAGCAGTCCTCTAGCGGGGGGCACAGATACGCAGTATTTT. Encoded protein: CASSPLAGGTDTQYF.

The chain recombines TRBV11-1 with TRBJ2-3; D might be TRBD1 (5 bases). The V end was cut by 0 bases, the J end by 6 bases, with 10 bases between. The CDR3 spans 14 residues. Germline-derived CDR1 and CDR2 are SGHAT and FQDESV (reference sequence). CDR3 protein: CASSLAGRFDTQYF. The DNA for the CDR3 is TGTGCCAGCAGCTTAGCGGGGCGGTTCGATACGCAGTATTTT.

The chain carries TRBV10-3 and TRBJ1-3; the match to TRBD1 covers 7 bases. The J segment lost 1 base and the V segment lost 3 bases, leaving 6 bases of the junction unmatched. Germline V gives CDR1 ENHRY, CDR2 SYGVKD. The length of the CDR3 is 16 residues. CDR3: CAISEKTGFSGNTIYF. The CDR3 region has the DNA TGTGCCATCAGTGAAAAGACAGGGTTTTCTGGAAACACCATATATTTT.

This rearrangement joins TRBV7-2 to TRBJ2-7; no clear D gene. V lost 6 bases and J lost 3, with 9 bases in between. Germline loops: CDR1 SGHTA, CDR2 FQGNSA. The CDR3 sequence is 12 residues long. CDR3 DNA sequence: TGTGCCAGCAGTACTACCTACTACGAGCAGTACTTC. Protein product: CASSTTYYEQYF.

The CDR3 DNA is TGTGCCTGGAGTAGGGGGTTGTCGGGGGCTTTCTTT. It encodes CAWSRGLSGAFF. This chain uses TRBV30 with TRBJ1-1; D possibly corresponds to TRBD1 (6 bases). V lost 2 bases and J lost 11, with 15 bases in between. Looked up from germline, CDR1 is GTSNPN and CDR2 is SVGIG (reference sequence). The CDR3 has 12 amino acids.

The V and J genes are TRBV19 and TRBJ1-3, with D hard to call. V dropped 11 bases and J dropped 0 bases, with 8 bases sitting between them. CDR3 size: 12 residues. In germline, CDR1 is LNHDA, CDR2 SQIVND (reference sequence). CDR3 sequence (DNA): TGTGCCTGGATCAGCTCTGGAAACACCATATATTTT. Amino acids: CAWISSGNTIYF.

V usage is TRBV6-1 and J usage is TRBJ1-2, with D possibly being TRBD1 (5 bases). The V and J ends lost 2 bases and 6 bases respectively, with 16 bases between them. Germline V gene data show CDR1 as MNHNS and CDR2 as SASEGT. The CDR3 covers 15 residues. The CDR3 sequence is CASSEIEEGRHGYTF. CDR3 DNA: TGTGCCAGCAGTGAAATCGAAGAGGGGAGGCATGGCTACACCTTC.

The chain recombines TRBV15 with TRBJ2-2, with D perhaps TRBD1 (5 bases). This CDR3 has 15 residues. V dropped 2 bases and J dropped 6 bases, with 13 bases sitting between them. The germline gives CDR1 LNHNV, CDR2 YYDKDF (reference sequence). DNA for the CDR3: TGTGCCACCAGCAGATTCAGGGTAGGAGCCGGGGAGCTGTTTTTT. Amino acids: CATSRFRVGAGELFF.

The genes are TRBV19 and TRBJ2-7; D is unresolved. CDR3 length: 12 residues. The germline CDR1 and CDR2 sequences are LNHDA and SQIVND (reference sequence). V was clipped by 8 bases and J by 0 bases, with 8 bases between them. CDR3 loop: CASLDPSYEQYF. CDR3 DNA sequence: TGTGCCAGTCTGGACCCCTCCTACGAGCAGTACTTC.

The genes are TRBV2 and TRBJ1-1; 9 nucleotides line up with TRBD1. J gave up 3 bases and V 5 bases, and 4 bases lay outside the gene matches. CDR1 is SNHLY and CDR2 is FYNNEI in the germline V gene. The CDR3 is 14 residues long. The CDR3, as DNA: TGTGCCAGCAGTCAAAGGACAGGGGACACTGAAGCTTTCTTT. This codes for CASSQRTGDTEAFF. Looking up the rest from reference TRBV2 and TRBJ1-1 gives the full variable domain: EPEVTQTPSHQVTQMGQEVILRCVPISNHLYFYWYRQILGQKVEFLVSFYNNEISEKSEIFDDQFSVERPDGSNFTLKIRSTKLEDSAMYFCASSQRTGDTEAFFGQGTRLTVV.

The chain links TRBV10-1 to TRBJ1-1, with TRBD1 matching over 8 bases. The trim removed 4 bases at V and 5 bases at J, leaving 6 bases unmatched. Germline V lookup: CDR1 WNHNN, CDR2 SYGVQD (reference sequence). The CDR3 runs 14 residues. The CDR3 sequence is CASSARTGRTEAFF. The CDR3 nucleotides read TGCGCCAGCAGTGCCCGGACAGGGAGAACTGAAGCTTTCTTT.

CDR3 loop: CASSLKGSPDTQYF. The CDR3 nucleotides are TGTGCCAGCAGCTTAAAAGGCAGCCCAGATACGCAGTATTTT. V and J are TRBV7-3 and TRBJ2-3; D is ambiguous. The CDR3 has 14 residues. Germline CDR1 SGHTA, CDR2 FQGTGA. V shed 1 base and J shed 4 bases, with 9 bases lying between them.

V gene TRBV6-5 combines with J gene TRBJ1-3, with TRBD1 as a possible D gene (6 bases). The V gene's germline CDR1 is MNHEY and CDR2 SVGAGI. The CDR3 consists of 15 residues. The V end was cut by 7 bases, the J end by 0 bases, with 13 bases between. For the CDR3, the DNA is TGTGCCAGCACTTTGGGGGCTTTCTCTGGAAACACCATATATTTT. This translates into CASTLGAFSGNTIYF.

CDR3 sequence (DNA): TGTGCCAGCAGCCCCGGGACAGCGAACACCGGGGAGCTGTTTTTT. As protein: CASSPGTANTGELFF. The chain employs TRBV4-2 and TRBJ2-2; 7 positions match TRBD1. This CDR3 is built from 15 residues. Trimming took 4 bases from V and 0 from J; bases not matched to a gene: 2. Germline CDR1 is LGHNA and CDR2 is YNFKEQ.

The rearrangement uses TRBV7-6 and TRBJ2-7; D remains ambiguous. Germline CDR1 reads SGHVS; CDR2 reads FNYEAQ. The CDR3 is 14 amino acids. V gave up 2 bases and J gave up 6 bases, with 14 bases separating them. The CDR3 DNA reads as TGTGCCAGCAGCTTATACGCGGTTCAAGGCGAGCAGTACTTC. Protein product: CASSLYAVQGEQYF.

The chain has TRBV5-6 and TRBJ2-3; no definite D call. This CDR3 contains 12 residues. The V and J ends lost 0 bases and 6 bases respectively, with 5 bases between them. The V gene's germline CDR1 is SGHDT and CDR2 YYEEEE. CDR3 sequence (DNA): TGTGCCAGCAGCTTGGGTTTGGATACGCAGTATTTT. Residues: CASSLGLDTQYF.

The V and J genes are TRBV27 and TRBJ1-1; maybe TRBD1 (5 bases). Between the trimmed V and J ends, which lost 0 bases and 5 bases, there was a span of 13 bases. The CDR3 has 15 amino acids. Looked up from germline, CDR1 is MNHEY and CDR2 is SMNVEV (reference sequence). CDR3 DNA: TGTGCCAGCAGTTTATCGCCGGGGCTCGGGACTGAAGCTTTCTTT. Its protein is CASSLSPGLGTEAFF.

V gene TRBV7-2 combines with J gene TRBJ2-1; TRBD2 aligns across 10 bases. V shed 2 bases and J 7 bases; nucleotides not matched to a gene: 5. Germline lookup yields CDR1 SGHTA and CDR2 FQGNSA. CDR3 size: 15 residues. In DNA, the CDR3 is TGTGCCAGCAGCTTATCGCCTAGCGGGGGTAATGAGCAGTTCTTC. Translation gives CASSLSPSGGNEQFF.

This clone was detected once. The rearrangement joins TRBV6-6 to TRBJ2-7; 7 nucleotides line up with TRBD1. Germline V gene lookup returns CDR1 MNHNY and CDR2 SVGAGI (reference sequence). Losses at the gene ends were 5 bases for V and 4 bases for J; bases not matched to a gene: 5. The CDR3 has 13 amino acids. In DNA, the CDR3 is TGTGCCAGCAGTACCTCGACAGGGTACGAGCAGTACTTC. This sequence encodes CASSTSTGYEQYF.

The gene calls are TRBV5-5 and TRBJ2-7; 9 bases are shared with TRBD2. Trimming at V came to 2 bases and at J to 12 bases, leaving 18 bases not matched to a gene. Germline values: CDR1 SGHKS, CDR2 YYEKEE (reference sequence). The CDR3 sequence is 16 residues long. This CDR3 reads CASSLRLAGVELVRYF. CDR3 sequence (DNA): TGTGCCAGCAGCTTAAGGTTAGCGGGAGTTGAATTGGTCAGGTACTTC.

This clone is labeled medium-sized. The chain uses TRBV4-2 and TRBJ1-2, with 8 bases identical to TRBD1. Per the germline V gene, CDR1 is LGHNA and CDR2 is YNFKEQ. V shed 4 bases, J shed 1 base, and the junction held 2 bases outside the gene matches. This CDR3 is 14 amino acids long. DNA of the CDR3: TGTGCCAGCAGCCCCGGACAGGGTAACTATGGCTACACCTTC. Translating gives CASSPGQGNYGYTF.

This clone has only a few counts. The rearrangement links TRBV6-1 to TRBJ1-5, with TRBD1 as a possible D gene (6 bases). From germline, CDR1 is MNHNS and CDR2 SASEGT. Trimming shortened V by 5 bases and J by 5 bases, and 10 bases separated the two germline ends. This CDR3 is 13 amino acids long. CDR3 sequence reads: CASSTGWDQPQHF. The DNA of the CDR3 is TGTGCCAGCAGTACAGGGTGGGATCAGCCCCAGCATTTT.